This T cell receptor (beta chain) was identified during a study of CD8+ T cells in alopecia areata. Regarding the study as a whole: Relative to normal scalp, lesional scalp, especially alopecia totalis/universalis, showed higher clonality.

A note on this clone: Antigen specificity is unknown.

Germline values: CDR1 MDHEN, CDR2 SYDVKM. There are 12 residues in the CDR3. V lost 6 bases, J lost 10 bases, and 13 bases lay in between. Once RNA had been extracted, it was reverse transcribed into cDNA to act as the sequencing template. Libraries were prepared by immunoSEQ multiplex PCR; TCRdb keeps only in-frame clonotypes and omits some of them. The sample shows about 110,000 clones, 50% to 70% of them seen only once. This receptor was obtained from a human donor with alopecia areata. What was sequenced was NKG2D-low CD8+ T cells sorted from blood. The rearrangement uses TRBV28 and TRBJ2-1; no definite D call. CDR3: CASSDHTLEQFF. CDR3 in DNA: TGTGCCAGCAGCGATCACACCCTCGAGCAGTTCTTC.